The T cell receptor (beta chain) under discussion was sequenced for a study of memory CD4+ T cells and cytomegalovirus serostatus. Study overall: This sample comes from healthy Belgian adults, roughly 9 CMV seropositive, 24 seronegative.

Single viable CD3+CD4+CD8-CD45RO+ cells were sorted as the memory CD4+ T cells. Profiled with immunoSEQ multiplex PCR; TCRdb holds only in-frame clones, not every one. The table shows roughly 84,000 clones, with about 85% occurring only once. This CDR3 spans 15 amino acids. Germline V CDR1 and CDR2: GTSNPN, SVGIG (reference sequence). Trimming left V 0 bases short and J 0 bases short, with 11 bases between. The origin of this receptor is an adult in good health and CMV-seronegative. The specimen sequenced was memory CD4+ T cells from blood. The chain employs TRBV30 and TRBJ1-2; a weak D match, TRBD1 (5 bases). CDR3 sequence reads: CAWSVLGGANYGYTF. CDR3 nucleotides: TGTGCCTGGAGTGTACTAGGAGGGGCTAACTATGGCTACACCTTC.